This passage covers 28 T cell receptor beta chains from one sample sequenced in a study of read filtering for tumor transcriptome and immune sequencing. Molecular barcoded adaptors covering alpha/delta and beta/gamma chains were used on roughly 400 ng RNA. TCRdb reanalysed the reads using MiXCR and keeps one entry per CDR3 protein. The repertoire consists of over 80,000 distinct CDR3 sequences, with 10% to 15% occurring once and the leading ten covering about 15%. Sequenced: a population of CD138-negative cells sorted from bone marrow. Receptors originate from a donor at least 40 years old with multiple myeloma.

This clonotype was counted many times. This rearrangement joins TRBV20-1 to TRBJ2-5, with a weak D call TRBD2 (6 bases). The CDR3 extends over 13 amino acids. Trimming left V 2 bases short and J 5 bases short, with 12 bases between. Germline V CDR1 and CDR2: DFQATT, SNEGSKA (reference sequence). CDR3 region: CSARSRGGETQYF. CDR3 DNA: TGCAGTGCTAGAAGCCGGGGAGGCGAGACCCAGTACTTC.

This clonotype was seen ten or more times. The chain is built from TRBV5-1 and TRBJ2-7; the D call may be TRBD1 or TRBD2 (5 bases each). Trimming stripped 4 bases from V and 2 bases from J, with 16 bases between. This CDR3 is built from 15 residues. Germline loops: CDR1 SGHRS, CDR2 YFSETQ. CDR3 in amino acids: CASSDQGVGAYEQYF. The CDR3 DNA reads as TGCGCCAGCAGCGACCAAGGGGTGGGAGCCTACGAGCAGTACTTC.

At least ten counts were recorded for this clonotype. The rearrangement joins TRBV25-1 to TRBJ1-4, with D maybe TRBD1 (5 bases). The CDR3 contains 15 residues. With 1 base removed from V and 7 bases from J, the gap between germline ends came to 13 bases. Per the germline V gene, CDR1 is MGHDK and CDR2 is SYGVNS. Written as DNA, the CDR3 is TGTGCCAGCAGTGAATCGGAGGAAAGGGGTGAAAAACTGTTTTTT. Translating it yields CASSESEERGEKLFF.

This clonotype was observed many times. V gene TRBV30 combines with J gene TRBJ1-5; D remains unclear. The V gene lost 1 base and the J gene lost 4 bases, with 14 bases spanning the gap. This CDR3 has 15 residues. Germline V gene lookup returns CDR1 GTSNPN and CDR2 SVGIG (reference sequence). The CDR3 protein is CAWSGSSARNQPQHF. The CDR3 DNA reads TGTGCCTGGAGTGGGTCGTCGGCCAGGAATCAGCCCCAGCATTTT.

In regard to this clonotype: A much larger clone is a single base away; this may be a read error. The chain recombines TRBV5-1 with TRBJ1-1, with 9 positions matching TRBD1. This CDR3 is 13 amino acids long. CDR1 SGHRS and CDR2 YFSETQ come from the germline V gene. DNA for the CDR3: TGCTCCAGCAGCTCCGGGACAGGGTCTGAAGCTTTCTTT. Its protein product is CSSSSGTGSEAFF. The full variable domain, completed using reference TRBV5-1 and TRBJ1-1, is KAGVTQTPRYLIKTRGQQVTLSCSPISGHRSVSWYQQTPGQGLQFLFEYFSETQRNKGNFPGRFSGRQFSNSRSEMNVSTLELGDSALYLCSSSSGTGSEAFFGQGTRLTVV.

This clonotype was detected ten times or more. The gene calls are TRBV12-3 or TRBV12-4 and TRBJ1-1, with unresolved D. V lost 6 bases, J lost 5 bases, and 16 bases lay in between. There are 14 residues in the CDR3. The CDR3: CASRNWAFRTEAFF. The CDR3 DNA reads TGTGCCAGCAGAAATTGGGCATTCCGTACTGAAGCTTTCTTT.

This clonotype has at least ten counts. The chain joins TRBV15 to TRBJ1-1, with D uncertain. The CDR3 is 13 amino acids. Between the trimmed V and J ends, which lost 7 bases and 1 base, there was a span of 10 bases. Germline V gene data show CDR1 as LNHNV and CDR2 as YYDKDF (reference sequence). The CDR3, as DNA: TGTGCCACCAACTCACAGAGGAACACTGAAGCTTTCTTT. It translates to CATNSQRNTEAFF.

CDR3: CASRGAGAGTDTQYF. CDR3 DNA sequence: TGTGCCAGCAGGGGAGCGGGAGCTGGCACAGATACGCAGTATTTT. The J gene is TRBJ2-3, the V gene TRBV28; 8 bases fit TRBD2. This CDR3 has 15 residues. Germline values: CDR1 MDHEN, CDR2 SYDVKM. The junction had 6 bases not matched to a gene; V was cut back by 6 bases and J by 1 base. Drawing the rest from reference TRBV28 and TRBJ2-3, the complete variable domain is DVKVTQSSRYLVKRTGEKVFLECVQDMDHENMFWYRQDPGLGLRLIYFSYDVKMKEKGDIPEGYSVSREKKERFSLILESASTNQTSMYLCASRGAGAGTDTQYFGPGTRLTVL.

In DNA form, the CDR3 reads TGCGCCAGCAGCTTCGAAGGGGGAGATACGCAGTATTTT. It is translated as CASSFEGGDTQYF. The chain employs TRBV5-1 and TRBJ2-3; maybe TRBD1 (6 bases). CDR1 is SGHRS, CDR2 YFSETQ, per germline. The length of the CDR3 is 13 residues. The V and J ends lost 2 bases and 5 bases respectively, with 9 bases between them.

Ten or more counts support this clonotype. The chain carries TRBV5-1 and TRBJ1-4; maybe TRBD1 (6 bases). Germline V CDR1 and CDR2: SGHRS, YFSETQ. The length of the CDR3 is 14 residues. V lost 4 bases to trimming and J lost 8 bases, with 15 bases between them. The CDR3 loop reads CASSLGTQSEKLFF. DNA of the CDR3: TGCGCCAGCAGCCTTGGGACACAGTCCGAAAAACTGTTTTTT.

This clonotype has a count of ten or more. The chain combines TRBV2 with TRBJ2-1; maybe TRBD2 (6 bases). Trimming pared 4 bases from V and 9 bases from J, leaving 19 bases between. Germline V gene data show CDR1 as SNHLY and CDR2 as FYNNEI. The CDR3 length is 15 residues. The CDR3, as DNA: TGTGCCAGCAGTGGAATAGAAGCGGGCTCCGGTGAGCAGTTCTTC. Translated: CASSGIEAGSGEQFF.

Many counts were recorded for this clonotype. V gene TRBV6-6 combines with J gene TRBJ2-1; 14 bases are a match to TRBD2. The ends lost 7 bases at V and 9 bases at J; junction bases unmatched: 8. Per germline, CDR1 MNHNY and CDR2 SVGAGI (reference sequence). The CDR3 contains 15 residues. CDR3 protein: CASKPGTSGSFEQFF. The CDR3 DNA reads as TGTGCCAGCAAACCCGGGACTAGCGGGAGTTTTGAGCAGTTCTTC.

This clonotype has just a few counts. The chain has TRBV5-1 and TRBJ2-7; D ambiguous. Germline assignment: CDR1 SGHRS and CDR2 YFSETQ. The V gene lost 4 bases and the J gene lost 2 bases, with 13 bases spanning the gap. CDR3 size: 14 residues. This CDR3 is CASSPRGSPYEQYF. The CDR3 region has the DNA TGCGCCAGCAGCCCACGAGGCAGCCCCTACGAGCAGTACTTC.

This clonotype was counted at least ten times. The chain combines TRBV7-8 with TRBJ2-4, with TRBD2 matching over 10 bases. The CDR3 runs 16 residues. Germline CDR1 is SGHVS and CDR2 is FQNEAQ. V trimming: 5 bases; J trimming: 7 bases; junction bases outside the gene matches: 11. The CDR3 coding sequence is TGTGCCAGCAGCCCGCACCGAGTAGCGGGAGGCAACATTCAGTACTTC. Translating gives CASSPHRVAGGNIQYF. Full variable domain (rest looked up from reference TRBV7-8 and TRBJ2-4): GAGVSQSPRYKVAKRGQDVALRCDPISGHVSLFWYQQALGQGPEFLTYFQNEAQLDKSGLPSDRFFAERPEGSVSTLKIQRTQQEDSAVYLCASSPHRVAGGNIQYFGAGTRLSVL.

This clonotype was counted at least ten times. The chain employs TRBV5-1 and TRBJ2-1; a possible D gene is TRBD1 (6 bases). The V end was cut by 4 bases, the J end by 0 bases, with 8 bases between. The CDR3 is made up of 14 amino acids. Germline CDR1 and CDR2: SGHRS and YFSETQ. In DNA, the CDR3 is TGCGCCAGCAGCGGACAGACCTCCTACAATGAGCAGTTCTTC. Translation: CASSGQTSYNEQFF.

This clonotype was observed at least ten times. This chain uses TRBV5-4 with TRBJ2-1, with D maybe TRBD1 (6 bases). Trimming took off 4 bases at V and 1 base at J, with 9 bases between the two ends. This CDR3 is 14 amino acids long. Germline V CDR1 and CDR2: SGHNT, YYREEE (reference sequence). The CDR3 DNA sequence: TGTGCCAGCAGCCTGGACAGTTCCTACAATGAGCAGTTCTTC. Its translation is CASSLDSSYNEQFF.

The V gene is TRBV28, the J gene TRBJ1-5; maybe TRBD1 (5 bases). V was clipped by 2 bases and J by 7 bases, with 18 bases between them. Germline V gene lookup returns CDR1 MDHEN and CDR2 SYDVKM. The CDR3 has 16 residues. CDR3 in DNA: TGTGCCAGCAGTTTAAGCCGACAGAGCGGTTACCAGCCCCAGCATTTT. Protein product: CASSLSRQSGYQPQHF.

The table lists this clonotype with many counts. One base away lies a much larger clone, so this may be a sequencing read error. This sequence joins TRBV7-3 and TRBJ2-1, with TRBD2 identical over 7 bases. Germline V CDR1 and CDR2: SGHTA, FQGTGA. This CDR3 is 15 amino acids long. The CDR3 coding sequence is TGTGCCAGCAGCTTAGCTAGCGGCTCCTACAATGGGCAGTTCTTC. Its protein product is CASSLASGSYNGQFF.

This clonotype was counted at least ten times. This chain uses TRBV20-1 with TRBJ2-3; weak D call: TRBD1 (7 bases). The CDR3 spans 15 residues. The V end lost 6 bases, the J end lost 4 bases, and 20 bases lay between the germline ends. From germline, CDR1 is DFQATT and CDR2 SNEGSKA (reference sequence). In DNA form, the CDR3 reads TGCAGTGCGACGGAGGGGGCGTTTGTGGCAGATACGCAGTATTTT. This codes for CSATEGAFVADTQYF.

Regarding this clonotype: This sequence may be a read error, since a much larger clone differs from it by one base. The CDR3 DNA is TGTGCCAGCAGTTCTCAGGGTGGGTCGCAGATCTTC. Its protein product is CASSSQGGSQIF. The chain joins TRBV11-2 to TRBJ2-1, with TRBD1 as a possible D gene (5 bases). Germline V gives CDR1 SGHAT, CDR2 FQNNGV. This CDR3 contains 12 residues.

This clonotype came up many times. This chain connects TRBV28 to TRBJ1-2; 7 positions agree with TRBD1. With V trimmed by 4 bases and J by 2 bases, 22 bases remained unmatched. Germline V CDR1 and CDR2: MDHEN, SYDVKM. The CDR3 runs 20 residues. The CDR3 bases are TGTGCCAGCAGTTCAGGGGGGGAACCGACGGGCGGTAAAACCAACTATGGCTACACCTTC. Translated, it gives CASSSGGEPTGGKTNYGYTF.

In this sample, this clonotype turned up many times. This chain links TRBV21-1 with TRBJ2-7; the table names TRBD2, a call not compared with the DNA. TRBV21-1 represents a pseudogene. There are 20 residues in the CDR3. CDR3 bases: TGTGCCAGCAGCAAATTCACCGGGACTAGCGGGAGAAGCGGTGTTTACGAGCAGTACTTC. Translating gives CASSKFTGTSGRSGVYEQYF.

This clonotype was observed many times. The rearrangement joins TRBV29-1 to TRBJ1-1; 10 bases line up with TRBD1. CDR1 SQVTM and CDR2 ANQGSEA come from the germline V gene. V shed 7 bases, J shed 5 bases, and the junction held 7 bases outside the gene matches. The CDR3 loop spans 13 amino acids. CDR3 loop: CSGTGGVGTEAFF. The CDR3 DNA is TGCAGCGGGACAGGGGGAGTAGGGACTGAAGCTTTCTTT.

The CDR3 DNA sequence: TGCAGCGTTGAGGGGTACCAAGAGACCCAGTACTTC. Translation: CSVEGYQETQYF. J is TRBJ2-5 and V is TRBV29-1; no reliable D call. Trimming stripped 3 bases from V and 0 bases from J, with 5 bases between. There are 12 residues in the CDR3. Germline CDR1 reads SQVTM; CDR2 reads ANQGSEA.

This clonotype was seen repeatedly, ten times or more. The J gene is TRBJ2-5, the V gene TRBV9; 7 bases fit TRBD2. The V gene's germline CDR1 is SGDLS and CDR2 YYNGEE. J was trimmed by 5 bases and V by 3 bases; bases with no gene match: 13. The CDR3 is 16 residues long. CDR3 in DNA: TGTGCCAGCAGCGCGCTACACCGGGGGGTTGAGGAGACCCAGTACTTC. Protein product: CASSALHRGVEETQYF.

This clonotype has a handful of counts. This may arise from a read error, as a much more abundant clone is one base away. The chain carries TRBV20-1 and TRBJ2-3; 8 nucleotides match TRBD2. CDR1 and CDR2 from the germline V gene are DFQATT and SNEGSKA (reference sequence). V lost 6 bases and J lost 5; bases outside the gene matches: 10. The CDR3 is made up of 14 amino acids. CDR3: CSATSGRGKDTQYF. The CDR3 DNA sequence: TGCAGTGCGACGAGCGGGAGAGGGAAAGATACGCAGTATTTT.

This clonotype came up many times. The V call is TRBV18, the J call TRBJ2-7; TRBD2 matches 7 bases. CDR1 KGHSH and CDR2 LQKENI come from the germline V gene. The junction had 5 bases not matched to a gene; V was cut back by 1 base and J by 2 bases. CDR3 length: 15 amino acids. The CDR3 DNA follows: TGTGCCAGCTCACCACGGAGTCTAGCGGCCTACGAGCAGTACTTC. Residues: CASSPRSLAAYEQYF.

This clonotype was counted ten times or more. This chain's CDR3 is CASSQGWSNQPQHF. CDR3 DNA: TGTGCCAGCAGCCAAGGGTGGAGCAATCAGCCCCAGCATTTT. The chain links TRBV3-1 to TRBJ1-5; D is unresolved. The CDR3 extends over 14 amino acids. The ends were cut back, 1 base at V and 1 base at J, with 5 bases in the middle. The germline CDR1 and CDR2 sequences are LGHDT and YNNKEL (reference sequence).